A single sample gave rise to the 18 T cell receptor beta chains below, sequenced in a study of T cell responses to AZD1222 COVID-19 vaccine. Profiling relied on immunoSEQ multiplex PCR, and the TCRdb table lists in-frame clones only, not all of them. The data hold 140,000 or so clones, with more than 85% observed a single time. The sample here was peripheral blood, taken after recovery from COVID-19. The receptors stem from an adult who had recovered from COVID-19.

The rearrangement links TRBV19 to TRBJ1-3; D call uncertain. V was pared by 1 base and J by 2 bases, with 9 bases between. This CDR3 spans 15 amino acids. Germline-derived CDR1 and CDR2 are LNHDA and SQIVND (reference sequence). Written as DNA, the CDR3 is TGTGCCAGTAGTATAGGAGGTTCCGCTGGAAACACCATATATTTT. Translation: CASSIGGSAGNTIYF.

This chain joins TRBV12-2 and TRBJ1-2. TRBV12-2 is flagged as a pseudogene. The CDR3 loop spans 15 amino acids. CDR3 region: CASRLVSRGDYGYTF. The DNA of the CDR3 is TGTGCAAGTCGCTTAGTATCTCGTGGGGACTATGGCTACACCTTC.

The CDR3, as DNA: TGTGCCAGCAGCTTAGAGGCCTTACGCTCCTACGAGCAGTACTTC. Its translation is CASSLEALRSYEQYF. The genes are TRBV13 and TRBJ2-7, with D unresolved. The V and J ends lost 1 base and 0 bases respectively, with 10 bases between them. Germline V CDR1 and CDR2: PRHDT, FYEKMQ (reference sequence). The CDR3 contains 15 residues.

The chain links TRBV28 to TRBJ2-2, with D perhaps matching TRBD1 or TRBD2 (5 bases each). The CDR3 consists of 15 residues. Germline assignment: CDR1 MDHEN and CDR2 SYDVKM. With 6 bases removed from V and 8 bases from J, the gap between germline ends came to 19 bases. CDR3 bases: TGTGCCAGCAGGAAACGACGAGCTGGGGGTGGGGAGCTGTTTTTT. Encoded protein: CASRKRRAGGGELFF.

The chain joins TRBV7-2 to TRBJ2-1; 8 nucleotides match TRBD2. CDR1 SGHTA and CDR2 FQGNSA come from the germline V gene. There are 16 residues in the CDR3. Trimming cost V 5 bases and J 6 bases; bases outside gene matches: 12. The CDR3 region is CASSLFSGTNRNEQFF. CDR3 coding DNA: TGTGCCAGCAGCCTATTTAGCGGGACAAATCGCAATGAGCAGTTCTTC.

The chain joins TRBV2 to TRBJ1-2; weak D call: TRBD1 (5 bases). Germline assignment: CDR1 SNHLY and CDR2 FYNNEI. This CDR3 comprises 16 residues. Trimming removed 10 bases at V and 5 bases at J, with 26 bases between. This CDR3 is CATFGRGAPSNYGYTF. The CDR3 DNA sequence: TGTGCCACCTTTGGAAGGGGCGCACCATCGAATTATGGCTACACCTTC.

The chain uses TRBV28 and TRBJ2-7, with D perhaps being TRBD1 or TRBD2 (5 bases each). This CDR3 has 16 residues. CDR1 and CDR2 from the germline V gene are MDHEN and SYDVKM. The V end lost 5 bases, the J end lost 6 bases, and 23 bases lay between the germline ends. CDR3: CASSRTRGPPSREQYF. For the CDR3, the DNA is TGTGCCAGCAGTCGAACCCGGGGACCGCCATCGCGCGAGCAGTACTTC.

A single count supports this clone. This chain connects TRBV3-1 (or the pseudogene TRBV3-2) to TRBJ1-1; D is undetermined. V was pared by 3 bases and J by 1 base, with 12 bases between. The CDR3 sequence is 15 residues long. The germline CDR1 and CDR2 sequences are LGHDT and YNNKEL (reference sequence). The CDR3 nucleotides read TGTGCCAGCAGCCAGACCGTCACGGCGAACACTGAAGCTTTCTTT. Translation: CASSQTVTANTEAFF.

This chain joins TRBV10-1 and TRBJ1-1; tentative D call: TRBD1 (5 bases). The V and J ends lost 6 bases and 1 base respectively, with 9 bases between them. From germline, CDR1 is WNHNN and CDR2 SYGVQD (reference sequence). The CDR3 length is 13 residues. CDR3 DNA sequence: TGCGCCAGCAGCAGGGAGCCGAACACTGAAGCTTTCTTT. It codes for CASSREPNTEAFF.

The J gene is TRBJ1-1, the V gene TRBV19; 8 nucleotides line up with TRBD1. The CDR3 totals 12 residues. Germline CDR1 and CDR2: LNHDA and SQIVND (reference sequence). V shed 3 bases and J 12 bases; nucleotides not matched to a gene: 6. CDR3 loop: CASSMQGAFPFF. CDR3 nucleotide sequence: TGTGCCAGTAGTATGCAGGGGGCTTTTCCTTTCTTT.

This clone was recorded only once. The chain joins TRBV4-1 to TRBJ2-7; 9 bases are shared with TRBD1. The germline V gene encodes CDR1 MGHRA and CDR2 YSYEKL. The CDR3 is 17 amino acids. With V trimmed by 4 bases and J by 1 base, 11 bases remained unmatched. The CDR3 here is CASSRGPSGQGSYEQYF. As DNA, the CDR3 is TGCGCCAGCAGCCGAGGACCCTCGGGACAGGGATCCTACGAGCAGTACTTC.

The chain has TRBV2 and TRBJ2-3; TRBD2 matches at 7 bases. The CDR3 sequence is 16 residues long. Germline V CDR1 and CDR2: SNHLY, FYNNEI. With 2 bases clipped from V and 2 bases from J, the junction kept 7 bases outside the gene matches. This CDR3 is CASSEYGGILTDTQYF. CDR3 nucleotides: TGTGCCAGCAGTGAATACGGGGGGATCCTCACAGATACGCAGTATTTT.

The chain combines TRBV11-3 with TRBJ2-2; tentatively, D is TRBD1 (6 bases). V was clipped by 2 bases and J by 4 bases, with 14 bases between them. Germline CDR1 and CDR2: SGHNT and YENEEA. The CDR3 totals 16 residues. CDR3 sequence (DNA): TGTGCCAGCAGCTTACGGCCAGGGGAGAGCACCGGGGAGCTGTTTTTT. It is translated as CASSLRPGESTGELFF.

This clone has just one count. This chain uses TRBV11-3 with TRBJ2-1; 8 bases align to TRBD2. The ends lost 5 bases at V and 14 bases at J; junction bases unmatched: 14. This CDR3 is built from 14 residues. From germline, CDR1 is SGHNT and CDR2 YENEEA. As DNA, the CDR3 is TGTGCCAGCAGCCAAAGCGGGAGAGGAGGTAGGGAGTTCTTC. As protein: CASSQSGRGGREFF.

V and J are TRBV6-5 and TRBJ1-2; 7 bases agree with TRBD1. The germline V gene has CDR1 MNHEY and CDR2 SVGAGI. The CDR3 totals 15 residues. With 7 bases clipped from V and 6 bases from J, the junction kept 14 bases outside the gene matches. The CDR3 region has the DNA TGTGCCAGCACCCCCGGTGGGGGGACAGCCAATGGCTACACCTTC. Translation gives CASTPGGGTANGYTF.

The chain carries TRBV5-5 and TRBJ2-1, with D perhaps assigned TRBD1 or TRBD2 (5 bases each). Germline V gives CDR1 SGHKS, CDR2 YYEKEE (reference sequence). The CDR3 runs to 12 residues. Trimming pared 1 base from V and 10 bases from J, leaving 9 bases between. The CDR3 region is CASSLRGAEQFF. DNA for the CDR3: TGTGCCAGCAGCTTGCGAGGGGCAGAGCAGTTCTTC.

The chain links TRBV27 to TRBJ1-4, with 8 bases matching TRBD1. Germline CDR1 is MNHEY and CDR2 is SMNVEV (reference sequence). The CDR3 covers 16 residues. Germline trimming cut 4 bases from V and 5 bases from J; bases unmatched to any gene: 9. The CDR3 DNA reads TGTGCCAGCAGTTCATCCTACAGGGGGGGAAATGAAAAACTGTTTTTT. Translated, it gives CASSSSYRGGNEKLFF. Based on the CDR3 plus reference TRBV27 and TRBJ1-4, the full variable domain is EAQVTQNPRYLITVTGKKLTVTCSQNMNHEYMSWYRQDPGLGLRQIYYSMNVEVTDKGDVPEGYKVSRKEKRNFPLILESPSPNQTSLYFCASSSSYRGGNEKLFFGSGTQLSVL.

This clone was observed a single time. The genes are TRBV28 and TRBJ1-5; tentatively, D is TRBD1 (6 bases). From germline, CDR1 is MDHEN and CDR2 SYDVKM. The CDR3 has 14 residues. Trimming stripped 7 bases from V and 6 bases from J, with 16 bases between. Here the CDR3 reads CASTQQGLGQPQHF. The DNA of the CDR3 is TGTGCCAGCACCCAACAGGGATTGGGTCAGCCCCAGCATTTT.